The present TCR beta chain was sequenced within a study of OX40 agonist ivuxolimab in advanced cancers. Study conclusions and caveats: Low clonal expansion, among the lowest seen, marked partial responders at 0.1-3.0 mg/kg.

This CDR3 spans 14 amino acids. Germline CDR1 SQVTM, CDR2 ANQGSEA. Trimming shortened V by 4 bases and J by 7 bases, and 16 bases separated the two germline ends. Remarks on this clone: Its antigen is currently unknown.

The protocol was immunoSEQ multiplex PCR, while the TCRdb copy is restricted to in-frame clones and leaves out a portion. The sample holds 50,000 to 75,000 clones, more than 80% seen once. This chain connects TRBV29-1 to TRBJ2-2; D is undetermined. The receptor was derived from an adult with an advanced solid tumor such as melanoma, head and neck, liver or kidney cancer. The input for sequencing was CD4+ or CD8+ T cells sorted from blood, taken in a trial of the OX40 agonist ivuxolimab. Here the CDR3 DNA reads TGCAGCGTTGGTGGGTACGGAACGGGCGGGGAGCTGTTTTTT. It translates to CSVGGYGTGGELFF.